The clone carrying this T cell receptor beta chain was detected only a few times. The record originates from a study of T cell changes during pregnancy in multiple sclerosis. CDR3 length: 13 residues. Germline-derived CDR1 and CDR2 are SGHDT and YYEEEE. Trimming cost V 4 bases and J 7 bases, with 14 bases left between them. Assay used: immunoSEQ multiplex PCR; TCRdb lists only in-frame clones, some missing. This table holds 70,000 or so clones, 80% to 95% found once. The rearrangement joins TRBV5-6 to TRBJ2-5, with D possibly TRBD2 on 6 matching bases. The input for sequencing was CD4+ T cells from peripheral blood mononuclear cells, taken after pregnancy. The source is a female donor with multiple sclerosis, enrolled in a pregnancy study. The CDR3 region has the DNA TGTGCCAGCAGCCCGGGACTCCGAGGGACCCAGTACTTC. It encodes CASSPGLRGTQYF.